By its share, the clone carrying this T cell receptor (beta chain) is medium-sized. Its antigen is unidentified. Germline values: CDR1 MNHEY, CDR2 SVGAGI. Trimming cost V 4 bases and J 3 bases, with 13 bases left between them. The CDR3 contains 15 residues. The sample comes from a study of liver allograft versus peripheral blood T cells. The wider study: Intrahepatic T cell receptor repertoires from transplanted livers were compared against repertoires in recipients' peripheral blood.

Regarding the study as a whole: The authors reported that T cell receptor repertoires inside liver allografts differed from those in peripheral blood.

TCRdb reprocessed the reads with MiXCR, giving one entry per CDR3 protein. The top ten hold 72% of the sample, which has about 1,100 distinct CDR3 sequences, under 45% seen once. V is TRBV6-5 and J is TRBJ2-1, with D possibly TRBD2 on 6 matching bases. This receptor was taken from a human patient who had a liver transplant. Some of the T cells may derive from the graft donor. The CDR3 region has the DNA TGTGCCAGCAGTTGGGACTCGGACCGCTACAATGAGCAGTTCTTC. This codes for CASSWDSDRYNEQFF.